Following are 26 T cell receptor beta chains from one sample sequenced in a study of control samples from healthy donors and cancer patients. Clones were read by immunoSEQ multiplex PCR, and TCRdb kept only the in-frame ones, dropping some. This sample has roughly 130,000 clones, with around 94% found just once. Material: PBMCs. The receptors were gathered from a man aged 55-75 years with colorectal cancer.

V gene TRBV6-2 or TRBV6-3 combines with J gene TRBJ2-5; 8 bases fit TRBD2. This CDR3 has 14 residues. Germline V gene data show CDR1 as MNHEY and CDR2 as SVGEGT. Unmatched junction bases numbered 3, after V lost 0 bases and J lost 6 bases. CDR3: CASSYSLAGQTQYF. DNA of the CDR3: TGTGCCAGCAGTTACTCCTTAGCGGGGCAGACCCAGTACTTC.

The chain is built from TRBV11-2 and TRBJ1-1; no reliable D call. CDR1 and CDR2 from the germline V gene are SGHAT and FQNNGV. The CDR3 extends over 12 amino acids. Trimming shortened V by 4 bases and J by 5 bases, and 8 bases separated the two germline ends. CDR3: CASSSRGTEAFF. The CDR3 coding sequence is TGTGCCAGCAGCTCGAGAGGGACTGAAGCTTTCTTT.

V usage is TRBV9 and J usage is TRBJ2-3, with D unresolved. The CDR3 is made up of 16 amino acids. V was trimmed by 0 bases and J by 5 bases, leaving 16 bases between them. Germline CDR1 is SGDLS and CDR2 is YYNGEE. In DNA, the CDR3 is TGTGCCAGCAGCGTAGAGGAAAAGGGAAAGCGAGATACGCAGTATTTT. It yields the protein CASSVEEKGKRDTQYF.

This chain links TRBV6-5 with TRBJ2-5; D might be TRBD1 or TRBD2, each matching 6 bases. The V gene lost 2 bases and the J gene lost 5 bases, with 12 bases spanning the gap. The V gene's germline CDR1 is MNHEY and CDR2 SVGAGI. The CDR3 is 14 amino acids. The CDR3 loop reads CASSYGGGSETQYF. CDR3 DNA sequence: TGTGCCAGCAGTTACGGAGGGGGGAGTGAGACCCAGTACTTC.

This clone was picked up a small number of times. The V call is TRBV18, the J call TRBJ1-3, with D uncertain. This CDR3 comprises 13 residues. Trimming shortened V by 8 bases and J by 3 bases, and 11 bases separated the two germline ends. Germline CDR1 and CDR2: KGHSH and LQKENI. The CDR3 spells CASTDLGGNTIYF. DNA of the CDR3: TGTGCCAGCACGGACCTCGGTGGAAACACCATATATTTT.

V and J are TRBV5-1 and TRBJ2-1; possible D gene TRBD1, 6 bases. Trimming took 0 bases from V and 5 from J, leaving 9 bases between them. In germline, CDR1 is SGHRS, CDR2 YFSETQ. CDR3 length: 14 residues. CDR3 nucleotides: TGCGCCAGCAGCTTGGACAGGGCCAACAATGAGCAGTTCTTC. It yields the protein CASSLDRANNEQFF.

The chain employs TRBV24-1 and TRBJ2-1, with 10 bases fitting TRBD1. The V gene's germline CDR1 is KGHDR and CDR2 SFDVKD. The CDR3 runs 15 residues. The V gene end was trimmed by 9 bases and the J gene end by 2 bases; junction bases not matched to a gene: 6. The DNA for the CDR3 is TGTGCCACCTCGAAGGACAGGGGGGCCTACAATGAGCAGTTCTTC. This gives the protein CATSKDRGAYNEQFF.

The chain links TRBV2 to TRBJ1-2; no definite D call. The CDR3 extends over 15 amino acids. V shed 7 bases and J shed 0 bases, with 15 bases lying between them. CDR1 is SNHLY and CDR2 is FYNNEI in the germline V gene. The CDR3 region has the DNA TGTGCCAGCACCGAAGGACCCCTGGCTAACTATGGCTACACCTTC. Its translation is CASTEGPLANYGYTF.

The chain recombines TRBV19 with TRBJ2-7; TRBD1 matches 7 bases. CDR3 length equals 14 residues. J lost 2 bases, V lost 6 bases, and 7 bases had no gene match. CDR1 is LNHDA and CDR2 is SQIVND in the germline V gene (reference sequence). CDR3: CASRSPGQTYEQYF. CDR3 coding DNA: TGTGCCAGTAGGTCCCCGGGACAGACCTACGAGCAGTACTTC.

The chain combines TRBV28 with TRBJ2-7; D gene uncertain. V was clipped by 7 bases and J by 0 bases, with 7 bases between them. Germline V gene data show CDR1 as MDHEN and CDR2 as SYDVKM. This CDR3 region has 12 residues. CDR3 in amino acids: CASTRSSYEQYF. For the CDR3, the DNA is TGTGCCAGCACCCGAAGCTCCTACGAGCAGTACTTC.

J is TRBJ2-7 and V is TRBV20-1; D ambiguous. CDR3 length equals 14 residues. V shed 3 bases and J shed 5 bases, with 17 bases lying between them. CDR1 and CDR2 from the germline V gene are DFQATT and SNEGSKA (reference sequence). CDR3 nucleotide sequence: TGCAGTGCTAGTGAGACCCCTAGGACCCACGAGCAGTACTTC. It yields the protein CSASETPRTHEQYF.

CDR3 DNA sequence: TGTGCCAGCAGTCCCTACGACAGGGGGCAAGAGACCCAGTACTTC. This sequence encodes CASSPYDRGQETQYF. The V gene is TRBV28, the J gene TRBJ2-5; 9 bases line up with TRBD1. Germline-derived CDR1 and CDR2 are MDHEN and SYDVKM. There are 15 residues in the CDR3. The ends lost 5 bases at V and 2 bases at J; junction bases unmatched: 6.

Turning to this clone: Other DNA sequences from this sample encode an identical CDR3 as well. J is TRBJ2-7 and V is TRBV11-2; possibly TRBD1 for D (5 bases). The germline V and J ends were trimmed by 8 bases and 1 base, with 6 bases remaining between them. The germline V gene has CDR1 SGHAT and CDR2 FQNNGV. This CDR3 has 11 amino acids. In DNA, the CDR3 is TGTGCCAGCTCAGGGTCCTACGAGCAGTACTTC. Translation gives CASSGSYEQYF.

CDR3 in DNA: TGTGCCAGTAGTTCGGGAGGCGGCGAGCAGTACTTC. This encodes CASSSGGGEQYF. The V gene is TRBV19, the J gene TRBJ2-7, with TRBD2 matching over 7 bases. In germline, CDR1 is LNHDA, CDR2 SQIVND (reference sequence). J gave up 6 bases and V 5 bases, and 4 bases lay outside the gene matches. CDR3 size: 12 residues.

This chain uses TRBV5-1 with TRBJ1-2, with TRBD1 matching over 11 bases. The junction had 3 bases not matched to a gene; V was cut back by 0 bases and J by 8 bases. Per the germline V gene, CDR1 is SGHRS and CDR2 is YFSETQ. CDR3 size: 14 residues. CDR3 in amino acids: CASSLEDRGRGYTF. For the CDR3, the DNA is TGCGCCAGCAGCTTGGAGGACAGGGGGCGCGGCTACACCTTC.

A few counts support this clone. The V gene is TRBV4-1, the J gene TRBJ1-1; maybe TRBD1 (5 bases). The germline CDR1 and CDR2 sequences are MGHRA and YSYEKL. CDR3 length equals 14 residues. The germline V and J ends were trimmed by 1 base and 6 bases, with 12 bases remaining between them. The CDR3 sequence is CASSQGDAEAEAFF. Here the CDR3 DNA reads TGCGCCAGCAGCCAAGGGGACGCCGAAGCTGAAGCTTTCTTT.

V is TRBV6-5 and J is TRBJ1-2, with D hard to call. The CDR3 is 12 amino acids. The V gene lost 0 bases and the J gene lost 9 bases, with 8 bases spanning the gap. CDR1 and CDR2 from the germline V gene are MNHEY and SVGAGI. The CDR3 region is CASSYSGLSYTF. The CDR3 DNA reads as TGTGCCAGCAGTTACTCCGGGTTGAGCTACACCTTC.

The chain recombines TRBV6-5 with TRBJ2-7, with 11 bases matching TRBD1. Trimming at V came to 6 bases and at J to 7 bases, leaving 8 bases not matched to a gene. This CDR3 is built from 14 residues. From germline, CDR1 is MNHEY and CDR2 SVGAGI. The CDR3 nucleotides read TGTGCCAGCAGCCCCGGGACAGGGGGAAGGGAGCAGTACTTC. This gives the protein CASSPGTGGREQYF.

The rearrangement uses TRBV4-1 and TRBJ2-1; the match to TRBD2 covers 9 bases. The CDR3 consists of 19 residues. The germline gives CDR1 MGHRA, CDR2 YSYEKL. Germline trimming cut 4 bases from V and 0 bases from J; bases unmatched to any gene: 13. The CDR3 DNA sequence: TGCGCCAGCAGCCCCGACCCGGGACTAGCACATCCCTCCTACAATGAGCAGTTCTTC. Its translation is CASSPDPGLAHPSYNEQFF.

The genes are TRBV19 and TRBJ1-1, with D perhaps TRBD1 (5 bases). The germline CDR1 and CDR2 sequences are LNHDA and SQIVND (reference sequence). The CDR3 runs to 16 residues. V was pared by 4 bases and J by 0 bases, with 15 bases between. The CDR3 bases are TGTGCCAGTAGTAAGCCCTCTCAGGGCATGAACACTGAAGCTTTCTTT. It encodes CASSKPSQGMNTEAFF. Looking up the rest from reference TRBV19 and TRBJ1-1 gives the full variable domain: DGGITQSPKYLFRKEGQNVTLSCEQNLNHDAMYWYRQDPGQGLRLIYYSQIVNDFQKGDIAEGYSVSREKKESFPLTVTSAQKNPTAFYLCASSKPSQGMNTEAFFGQGTRLTVV.

The V call is TRBV30, the J call TRBJ1-5; TRBD1 matches at 9 bases. V shed 2 bases, J shed 5 bases, and the junction held 1 base outside the gene matches. The CDR3 is 13 residues long. Germline V gene lookup returns CDR1 GTSNPN and CDR2 SVGIG (reference sequence). This chain's CDR3 is CAWSRTGDQPQHF. The DNA of the CDR3 is TGTGCCTGGAGTCGGACAGGGGATCAGCCCCAGCATTTT.

V and J are TRBV24-1 and TRBJ2-3; 7 bases agree with TRBD1. This CDR3 comprises 16 residues. V shed 9 bases and J 2 bases; nucleotides not matched to a gene: 13. CDR1 and CDR2 (germline): KGHDR, SFDVKD. CDR3 sequence (DNA): TGTGCCACCTCCTCGGCCCTGGGACAGAACACAGATACGCAGTATTTT. Translation gives CATSSALGQNTDTQYF.

The chain couples TRBV7-9 to TRBJ2-7; weak D call: TRBD1 (6 bases). V shed 5 bases and J shed 3 bases, with 17 bases lying between them. CDR3 length equals 15 residues. Germline V gene lookup returns CDR1 SEHNR and CDR2 FQNEAQ (reference sequence). CDR3 loop: CASSPGHGQRYEQYF. CDR3 in DNA: TGTGCCAGCAGCCCAGGCCACGGACAGCGCTACGAGCAGTACTTC.

V usage is TRBV9 and J usage is TRBJ1-3; the D is unclear. The V end was cut by 4 bases, the J end by 4 bases, with 18 bases between. The CDR3 sequence is 16 residues long. Germline V lookup: CDR1 SGDLS, CDR2 YYNGEE. CDR3 residues: CASSPPSSGSGNTIYF. The DNA for the CDR3 is TGTGCCAGCAGCCCTCCCTCATCGGGGTCCGGAAACACCATATATTTT.

The chain couples TRBV29-1 to TRBJ2-3; TRBD1 matches 9 bases. The CDR3 loop spans 12 amino acids. J lost 3 bases, V lost 8 bases, and 3 bases had no gene match. CDR1 and CDR2 from the germline V gene are SQVTM and ANQGSEA. CDR3: CSCDRGTDTQYF. CDR3 sequence (DNA): TGCAGCTGCGACAGGGGGACAGATACGCAGTATTTT.

The chain combines TRBV6-1 with TRBJ2-1; D is unclear. Germline CDR1 MNHNS, CDR2 SASEGT. V dropped 2 bases and J dropped 10 bases, with 12 bases sitting between them. The CDR3 is 13 residues long. The CDR3: CASSETVAREQFF. The CDR3 DNA reads as TGTGCCAGCAGTGAAACGGTGGCTCGCGAGCAGTTCTTC.